This T cell receptor (beta chain) was sequenced in a study of shared clonotypes between healthy human individuals. The table came from immunoSEQ multiplex PCR; TCRdb's copy has only in-frame clones and leaves some out. Among hundreds of thousands of clones, around 96% were seen once, and the ten largest hold 0.11%. The CDR3 consists of 15 residues. Trimming took off 4 bases at V and 0 bases at J, with 10 bases between the two ends. Germline CDR1 reads SEHNR; CDR2 reads FQNEAQ (reference sequence). Terminally differentiated effector memory CD45RA+ cells were excluded by CCR7 positive selection of CD45RO-negative cells.

The source is a woman in her twenties or thirties in good health. The V call is TRBV7-9, the J call TRBJ2-4; D remains unclear. What was sequenced was naive CD8+ T cells sorted from blood. The CDR3 DNA is TGTGCCAGCAGCTCGCCGTTGGCAGCCAAAAACATTCAGTACTTC. Translated, it gives CASSSPLAAKNIQYF.